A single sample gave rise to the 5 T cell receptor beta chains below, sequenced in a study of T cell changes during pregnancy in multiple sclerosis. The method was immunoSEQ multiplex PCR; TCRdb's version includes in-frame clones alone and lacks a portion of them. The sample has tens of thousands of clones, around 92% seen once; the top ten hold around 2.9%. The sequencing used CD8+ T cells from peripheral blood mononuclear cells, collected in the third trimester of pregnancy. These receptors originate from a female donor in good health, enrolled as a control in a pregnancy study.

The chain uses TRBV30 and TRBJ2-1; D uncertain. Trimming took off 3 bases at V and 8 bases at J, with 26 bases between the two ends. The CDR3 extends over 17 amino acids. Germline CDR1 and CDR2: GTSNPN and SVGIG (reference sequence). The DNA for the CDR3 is TGTGCCTGGAGCGATACCCAGAGGCGTTTGGGTGGAGATGAGCAGTTCTTC. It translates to CAWSDTQRRLGGDEQFF.

The CDR3 sequence is CAISSPFRGSDTEAFF. The CDR3 DNA is TGTGCCATCAGTAGCCCGTTCAGGGGATCGGACACTGAAGCTTTCTTT. The rearrangement uses TRBV10-3 and TRBJ1-1, with D possibly matching TRBD1 (6 bases). Trimming removed 5 bases at V and 3 bases at J, with 19 bases between. The germline V gene encodes CDR1 ENHRY and CDR2 SYGVKD. CDR3 length: 16 amino acids.

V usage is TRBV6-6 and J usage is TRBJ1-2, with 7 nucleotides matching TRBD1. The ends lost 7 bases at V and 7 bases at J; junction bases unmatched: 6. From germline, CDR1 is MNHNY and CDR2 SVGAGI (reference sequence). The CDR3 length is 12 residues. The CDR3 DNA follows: TGTGCCAGCAACCCGACAGGGCTTGGCTACACCTTC. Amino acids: CASNPTGLGYTF.

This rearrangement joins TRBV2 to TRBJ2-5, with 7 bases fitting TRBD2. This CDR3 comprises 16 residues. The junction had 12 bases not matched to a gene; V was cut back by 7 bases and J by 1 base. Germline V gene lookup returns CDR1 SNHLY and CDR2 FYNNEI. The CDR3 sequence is CASKGIGTNAQETQYF. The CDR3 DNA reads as TGTGCCAGCAAAGGGATAGGGACTAACGCCCAAGAGACCCAGTACTTC.

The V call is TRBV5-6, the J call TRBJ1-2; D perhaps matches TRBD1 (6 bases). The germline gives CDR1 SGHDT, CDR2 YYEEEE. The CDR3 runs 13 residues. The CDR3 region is CACTGGADYGYTF. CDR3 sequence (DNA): TGTGCTTGTACGGGGGGCGCCGACTATGGCTACACCTTC.